The source of this T cell receptor beta chain is a study of technical replicates of blood from several donors. CDR1 is MNHEY, CDR2 SVGAGI, per germline. The CDR3 extends over 15 amino acids. V lost 2 bases to trimming and J lost 3 bases, with 13 bases between them. The assay was immunoSEQ multiplex PCR, and TCRdb's table has in-frame clones only and misses some. Here the sample spans more than 65,000 clones, around 94% being singletons. This sequence joins TRBV6-5 and TRBJ2-5; weak D call: TRBD1 (6 bases). The source of this sequence is a human donor in good health. The sequencing input was T cells isolated from PBMCs. The CDR3 protein is CASSYHEDSKETQYF. CDR3 bases: TGTGCCAGCAGTTACCATGAGGACAGCAAAGAGACCCAGTACTTC.